This T cell receptor beta chain stems from a study of OX40 agonist ivuxolimab in advanced cancers. In the study overall: 30% to 40% of patients had received prior checkpoint inhibitor therapy.

The CDR3 has 13 residues. The V gene's germline CDR1 is SGHNT and CDR2 YYREEE (reference sequence). Trimming stripped 0 bases from V and 7 bases from J, with 10 bases between. TCRdb's copy holds only in-frame clones and misses some; the assay was immunoSEQ multiplex PCR. The sample includes about 150,000 clones, around 94% of them seen just once. This clonotype originated in an adult with an advanced solid tumor such as melanoma, head and neck, liver or kidney cancer. Sequenced material: CD4+ or CD8+ T cells sorted from blood, taken in a trial of the OX40 agonist ivuxolimab. The chain is built from TRBV5-4 and TRBJ1-1, with D possibly being TRBD1 (6 bases). The DNA of the CDR3 is TGTGCCAGCAGCTTGGAACAGGGTCTTGAAGCTTTCTTT. It is translated as CASSLEQGLEAFF.